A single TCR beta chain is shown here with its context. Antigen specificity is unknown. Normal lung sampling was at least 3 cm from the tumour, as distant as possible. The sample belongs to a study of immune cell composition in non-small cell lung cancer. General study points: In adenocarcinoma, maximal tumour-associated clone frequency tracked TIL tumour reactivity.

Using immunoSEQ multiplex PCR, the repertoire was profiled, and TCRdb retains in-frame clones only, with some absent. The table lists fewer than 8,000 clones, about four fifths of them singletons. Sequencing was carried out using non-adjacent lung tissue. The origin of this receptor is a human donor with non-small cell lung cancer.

Written as DNA, the CDR3 is TGTGCCAGCAGCCGACAGAATTATGGCTACACCTTC. Translated: CASSRQNYGYTF. The V and J genes are TRBV4-2 and TRBJ1-2, with D perhaps matching TRBD1 (5 bases). Trimming shortened V by 4 bases and J by 5 bases, and 8 bases separated the two germline ends. CDR3 length: 12 amino acids. Germline-derived CDR1 and CDR2 are LGHNA and YNFKEQ.